A single sample gave rise to the 28 T cell receptor beta chains below, sequenced in a study of T-cell memory formation after mild COVID-19. TCRdb called the 5' RACE reads again in MiXCR, with one record for every CDR3 protein. The sample lists more than 100,000 distinct CDR3 sequences; about 6% were seen once. Sequencing was done on a sample of PBMCs or a T cell subset sorted from them (not recorded which). These receptor sequences come from an adult woman who had mild COVID-19 (a few samples of this study predate the infection). Cell type and time point are not known.

The CDR3 loop reads CASSPTGGTEAFF. The CDR3 DNA is TGTGCCAGCAGCCCCACAGGGGGTACTGAAGCTTTCTTT. This sequence joins TRBV7-3 and TRBJ1-1; 8 nucleotides agree with TRBD1. The germline V gene has CDR1 SGHTA and CDR2 FQGTGA. V dropped 5 bases and J dropped 5; count of bases not matched to a gene: 4. This CDR3 is 13 amino acids long.

This clonotype was counted at least ten times. V usage is TRBV15 and J usage is TRBJ2-2; 7 nucleotides match TRBD1. Losses at the gene ends were 6 bases for V and 3 bases for J; bases not matched to a gene: 1. The CDR3 runs 13 residues. The V gene's germline CDR1 is LNHNV and CDR2 YYDKDF (reference sequence). In DNA form, the CDR3 reads TGTGCCACCAGTACAGGGGACACCGGGGAGCTGTTTTTT. Translated, it gives CATSTGDTGELFF.

This clonotype was counted a few times. The V and J genes are TRBV29-1 and TRBJ1-2; TRBD1 matches at 7 bases. CDR3 length: 15 amino acids. V dropped 6 bases and J dropped 5; count of bases not matched to a gene: 15. The V gene's germline CDR1 is SQVTM and CDR2 ANQGSEA. CDR3 DNA sequence: TGCAGCGTCAGAGACTCCGGGACAGCCGATTATGGCTACACCTTC. Protein sequence: CSVRDSGTADYGYTF.

This clonotype was found many times. The rearrangement uses TRBV4-2 and TRBJ1-4; 9 bases map to TRBD1. The J segment lost 8 bases and the V segment lost 0 bases, leaving 13 bases of the junction unmatched. There are 18 residues in the CDR3. Germline lookup yields CDR1 LGHNA and CDR2 YNFKEQ. In DNA, the CDR3 is TGTGCCAGCAGCCAAGATTTTATGTGGGGACAGGGAGAAGAAAAACTGTTTTTT. It translates to CASSQDFMWGQGEEKLFF.

This clonotype appeared many times. V usage is TRBV6-5 and J usage is TRBJ2-5, with D perhaps matching TRBD1 or TRBD2 (5 bases each). Germline V CDR1 and CDR2: MNHEY, SVGAGI. The germline V and J ends were trimmed by 0 bases and 1 base, with 6 bases remaining between them. The CDR3 has 14 residues. The CDR3 is CASSYSGVQETQYF. The CDR3 DNA reads TGTGCCAGCAGTTACTCGGGGGTCCAAGAGACCCAGTACTTC.

In its sample, this clonotype was seen many times. The rearrangement links TRBV6-2 or TRBV6-3 to TRBJ2-7; tentatively, D is TRBD2 (5 bases). Between the trimmed V and J ends, which lost 2 bases and 0 bases, there was a span of 14 bases. The CDR3 totals 16 residues. The germline CDR1 and CDR2 sequences are MNHEY and SVGEGT. CDR3: CASSYPRGSVSYEQYF. The CDR3 nucleotides are TGTGCCAGCAGTTACCCCCGGGGTAGCGTCTCCTACGAGCAGTACTTC.

There are a few counts of this clonotype. The chain has TRBV7-2 and TRBJ2-7, with TRBD1 matching over 10 bases. V shed 4 bases, J shed 2 bases, and the junction held 17 bases outside the gene matches. CDR3 length equals 19 residues. Per germline, CDR1 SGHTA and CDR2 FQGNSA. CDR3 in amino acids: CASSSRQGAERRPPYEQYF. CDR3 nucleotide sequence: TGTGCCAGCAGCTCACGACAGGGGGCGGAACGGCGTCCTCCCTACGAGCAGTACTTC.

This clonotype was detected a few times. The chain couples TRBV5-1 to TRBJ2-2; D unresolved. Germline V lookup: CDR1 SGHRS, CDR2 YFSETQ. The V and J ends lost 4 bases and 9 bases respectively, with 13 bases between them. The CDR3 covers 13 residues. Written as DNA, the CDR3 is TGCGCCAGCAGCGCCGCACTTGGCCGGGAGCTGTTTTTT. It codes for CASSAALGRELFF.

The chain links TRBV9 to TRBJ2-1, with no clear D. Germline CDR1 reads SGDLS; CDR2 reads YYNGEE. This CDR3 spans 13 amino acids. V was clipped by 0 bases and J by 8 bases, with 9 bases between them. The CDR3 DNA follows: TGTGCCAGCAGCGTAGCGCCAGTTGATGAGCAGTTCTTC. Translating it yields CASSVAPVDEQFF.

This clonotype was observed at least ten times. The chain joins TRBV27 to TRBJ2-7; TRBD1 agrees at 8 bases. The V segment lost 6 bases and the J segment 3 bases; nucleotides outside the gene matches: 4. The CDR3 is made up of 13 amino acids. Germline CDR1 is MNHEY and CDR2 is SMNVEV (reference sequence). CDR3 loop: CASSNTGGYEQYF. For the CDR3, the DNA is TGTGCCAGCAGCAACACAGGGGGCTACGAGCAGTACTTC.

This clonotype has more than one count but fewer than ten. The chain couples TRBV5-1 to TRBJ2-2; 8 bases are a match to TRBD1. Trimming took 4 bases from V and 3 from J; bases not matched to a gene: 8. In germline, CDR1 is SGHRS, CDR2 YFSETQ. This CDR3 region has 16 residues. The CDR3 DNA reads TGCGCCAGCAGCGCAAGGACAGGGTTTGACACCGGGGAGCTGTTTTTT. Amino acid sequence: CASSARTGFDTGELFF.

This chain links TRBV13 with TRBJ2-5, with D perhaps matching TRBD1 (5 bases). This CDR3 comprises 13 residues. Germline-derived CDR1 and CDR2 are PRHDT and FYEKMQ (reference sequence). The V end lost 6 bases, the J end lost 5 bases, and 13 bases lay between the germline ends. The CDR3 sequence: CASRIQGSETQYF. In DNA, the CDR3 is TGTGCCAGCAGAATCCAGGGATCGGAGACCCAGTACTTC.

This clonotype has more than one count but fewer than ten. J is TRBJ2-5 and V is TRBV19; no reliable D call. V shed 8 bases and J shed 1 base, with 8 bases lying between them. This CDR3 comprises 12 residues. Germline CDR1 is LNHDA and CDR2 is SQIVND (reference sequence). CDR3 sequence: CASGEFQETQYF. DNA for the CDR3: TGTGCCAGTGGTGAATTCCAAGAGACCCAGTACTTC.

This chain uses TRBV6-5 with TRBJ1-3; unclear D gene. V lost 2 bases and J 0 bases, leaving 11 bases between the germline ends. The CDR3 runs to 16 residues. Germline values: CDR1 MNHEY, CDR2 SVGAGI. CDR3 region: CASSYRRRGSGNTIYF. In nucleotides, the CDR3 is TGTGCCAGCAGTTACCGTCGACGGGGCTCTGGAAACACCATATATTTT.

This clonotype has a count of ten or more. The V gene is TRBV30, the J gene TRBJ1-2; weak D call: TRBD1 (5 bases). Trimming took off 4 bases at V and 3 bases at J, with 15 bases between the two ends. The length of the CDR3 is 14 residues. From germline, CDR1 is GTSNPN and CDR2 SVGIG (reference sequence). The CDR3 is CAWTTPGGYYGYTF. CDR3 sequence (DNA): TGTGCCTGGACAACCCCTGGGGGTTACTATGGCTACACCTTC. The whole variable domain, remainder taken from reference TRBV30 and TRBJ1-2, is SQTIHQWPATLVQPVGSPLSLECTVEGTSNPNLYWYRQAAGRGLQLLFYSVGIGQISSEVPQNLSASRPQDRQFILSSKKLLLSDSGFYLCAWTTPGGYYGYTFGSGTRLTVV.

The chain is built from TRBV2 and TRBJ2-1; 11 bases line up with TRBD2. Germline CDR1 is SNHLY and CDR2 is FYNNEI. The CDR3 is 11 residues long. The ends lost 7 bases at V and 12 bases at J; junction bases unmatched: 2. CDR3 coding DNA: TGTGCCAGCACCACTAGCGGGGGGCAGTTCTTC. It is translated as CASTTSGGQFF.

In this sample, this clonotype turned up many times. The V gene is TRBV5-8, the J gene TRBJ2-2; 7 bases agree with TRBD2. Germline CDR1 and CDR2: SGHTS and YDEGEE. The V and J ends lost 1 base and 7 bases, in that order; junction bases with no gene match: 7. The CDR3 is made up of 15 amino acids. In nucleotides, the CDR3 is TGTGCCAGCAGCTTGTACGCGGGAGTCGGCGGGGAGCTGTTTTTT. Its protein product is CASSLYAGVGGELFF.

Ten or more counts support this clonotype. This chain joins TRBV11-2 and TRBJ2-3; D perhaps matches TRBD2 (5 bases). CDR1 SGHAT and CDR2 FQNNGV come from the germline V gene. The V and J ends lost 5 bases and 5 bases respectively, with 11 bases between them. This CDR3 region has 13 residues. The CDR3 reads CASSGSVRDTQYF. The CDR3 bases are TGTGCCAGCAGCGGGAGTGTGAGAGATACGCAGTATTTT.

This clonotype was seen ten or more times. The V call is TRBV4-1, the J call TRBJ2-1; D possibly uses TRBD1 or TRBD2 (6 bases each). V lost 0 bases to trimming and J lost 1 base, with 13 bases between them. The length of the CDR3 is 17 residues. The germline gives CDR1 MGHRA, CDR2 YSYEKL. CDR3 sequence reads: CASSQDTGARSYNEQFF. CDR3 nucleotides: TGCGCCAGCAGCCAAGACACGGGGGCTAGGTCCTACAATGAGCAGTTCTTC.

The V and J genes are TRBV20-1 and TRBJ1-5, with D uncertain. Trimming pared 3 bases from V and 9 bases from J, leaving 15 bases between. Germline CDR1 is DFQATT and CDR2 is SNEGSKA (reference sequence). The CDR3 sequence is 13 residues long. The chain's CDR3 is CSARSGRERPQHF. The CDR3 coding sequence is TGCAGTGCTAGGTCCGGGCGGGAGCGGCCCCAGCATTTT.

V usage is TRBV7-2 and J usage is TRBJ2-7, with 12 bases that match TRBD2. The CDR3 is made up of 15 amino acids. V was clipped by 6 bases and J by 7 bases; unmatched bases: 10. The V gene's germline CDR1 is SGHTA and CDR2 FQGNSA. The CDR3 nucleotides read TGTGCCAGCAGTCCAAGGACTAGCGGGATTGGAGAGCAGTACTTC. This encodes CASSPRTSGIGEQYF.

This clonotype was observed many times. The rearrangement uses TRBV29-1 and TRBJ2-1; 10 bases map to TRBD1. CDR1 and CDR2 (germline): SQVTM, ANQGSEA. The CDR3 extends over 14 amino acids. The V segment lost 5 bases and the J segment 4 bases; nucleotides outside the gene matches: 5. CDR3 loop: CSVRGTGVYNEQFF. Written as DNA, the CDR3 is TGCAGCGTTCGAGGGACAGGGGTTTACAATGAGCAGTTCTTC.

The chain recombines TRBV12-3 or TRBV12-4 with TRBJ1-6; D not certain. Between the trimmed V and J ends, which lost 3 bases and 4 bases, there was a span of 7 bases. This CDR3 is 14 amino acids long. The CDR3 region has the DNA TGTGCCAGCAGTTTTGGGCAGTATAATTCACCCCTCCACTTT. This gives the protein CASSFGQYNSPLHF.

This clonotype was detected only a few times. The rearrangement joins TRBV4-3 to TRBJ2-1; 9 positions match TRBD2. CDR3 size: 17 residues. Trimming removed 4 bases from V and 9 bases from J; junction bases left unmatched: 16. Per germline, CDR1 LGHNA and CDR2 YSLEER. The CDR3 DNA is TGCGCCAGCAGCCCGGACAGCGGCCCAGCGGGAGGAGGTGAGCAGTTCTTC. This sequence encodes CASSPDSGPAGGGEQFF.

This clonotype was counted at least ten times. The chain carries TRBV4-3 and TRBJ2-1; D tentatively fits TRBD1 or TRBD2 (6 bases each). The germline CDR1 and CDR2 sequences are LGHNA and YSLEER. V was trimmed by 3 bases and J by 5 bases, leaving 14 bases between them. The CDR3 contains 15 residues. The CDR3 sequence is CASSQIGGLNNEQFF. As DNA, the CDR3 is TGCGCCAGCAGCCAGATAGGGGGACTCAACAATGAGCAGTTCTTC.

This clonotype has only a few counts. This chain connects TRBV5-6 to TRBJ2-3, with 12 bases that match TRBD2. Trimming at V came to 4 bases and at J to 2 bases, leaving 14 bases not matched to a gene. From germline, CDR1 is SGHDT and CDR2 YYEEEE. This CDR3 comprises 19 residues. The CDR3, as DNA: TGTGCCAGCAGCAACCCCCCGGGACTAGCGGGTAGACCCACAGATACGCAGTATTTT. This translates into CASSNPPGLAGRPTDTQYF. The whole variable domain, filled in from reference TRBV5-6 and TRBJ2-3, reads DAGVTQSPTHLIKTRGQQVTLRCSPKSGHDTVSWYQQALGQGPQFIFQYYEEEERQRGNFPDRFSGHQFPNYSSELNVNALLLGDSALYLCASSNPPGLAGRPTDTQYFGPGTRLTVL.

In its sample, this clonotype was seen many times. CDR3: CASSLGATISPLHF. CDR3 coding DNA: TGTGCCAGCAGCTTAGGGGCGACTATTTCACCCCTCCACTTT. The chain links TRBV11-2 to TRBJ1-6; D gene unclear. Trimming cost V 1 base and J 9 bases, with 10 bases left between them. CDR3 length equals 14 residues. Looked up from germline, CDR1 is SGHAT and CDR2 is FQNNGV.

This clonotype was counted ten times or more. The rearrangement joins TRBV5-6 to TRBJ2-5, with D unclear. Trimming stripped 2 bases from V and 0 bases from J, with 23 bases between. Looked up from germline, CDR1 is SGHDT and CDR2 is YYEEEE. CDR3 length: 19 amino acids. CDR3 residues: CASSLFSKHLTPNQETQYF. The CDR3 DNA follows: TGTGCCAGCAGCTTATTCAGTAAGCACCTCACCCCAAACCAAGAGACCCAGTACTTC.